The 11 T cell receptor beta chains presented below share a single source sample, sequenced in a study of cytomegalovirus exposure and HLA in healthy donors. PCR was performed using 60 Vbeta and 13 Jbeta primers. Sequenced by immunoSEQ multiplex PCR; TCRdb stores in-frame clones only, minus some. This sample carries about 250,000 clones, 72% of them seen once, and the ten largest clones take approximately 2.5%. Sequencing was done on a sample of PBMCs. The origin of the receptors is a female donor in good health and CMV-seronegative.

This sequence joins TRBV7-9 and TRBJ2-1; 7 positions agree with TRBD2. V shed 5 bases, J shed 5 bases, and the junction held 9 bases outside the gene matches. The germline gives CDR1 SEHNR, CDR2 FQNEAQ (reference sequence). The CDR3 loop spans 15 amino acids. The CDR3 DNA follows: TGTGCCAGCAGCGCCGATCTCCTAGCGGACAATGAGCAGTTCTTC. It translates to CASSADLLADNEQFF.

The rearrangement joins TRBV7-9 to TRBJ2-7; TRBD2 might be the D (6 bases). Trimming left V 5 bases short and J 2 bases short, with 16 bases between. This CDR3 comprises 15 residues. Germline V CDR1 and CDR2: SEHNR, FQNEAQ (reference sequence). CDR3 coding DNA: TGTGCCAGCAGCCTGGAGCGGGTAGACCCCTACGAGCAGTACTTC. Translated: CASSLERVDPYEQYF.

There are a few counts of this clone. The rearrangement joins TRBV5-1 to TRBJ2-1; a possible D gene is TRBD2 (5 bases). Germline CDR1 SGHRS, CDR2 YFSETQ. Trimming left V 4 bases short and J 1 base short, with 15 bases between. The CDR3 runs to 16 residues. The CDR3 region is CASSRDGPGSYNEQFF. CDR3 in DNA: TGCGCCAGCAGCCGGGATGGACCCGGGTCCTACAATGAGCAGTTCTTC.

The rearrangement links TRBV27 to TRBJ2-5, with 9 bases identical to TRBD2. The V gene's germline CDR1 is MNHEY and CDR2 SMNVEV (reference sequence). The CDR3 totals 10 residues. CDR3 DNA sequence: TGTGTAGCGGGAGAAGAGACCCAGTACTTC. Its protein is CVAGEETQYF.

The chain combines TRBV6-1 with TRBJ2-2; a weak D match, TRBD2 (6 bases). Germline-derived CDR1 and CDR2 are MNHNS and SASEGT. CDR3 length: 18 residues. Trimming left V 1 base short and J 7 bases short, with 22 bases between. In DNA, the CDR3 is TGTGCCAGCAGTGAAGTATCCCACCTAGCGTTCGGGGGCGGGGAGCTGTTTTTT. Its translation is CASSEVSHLAFGGGELFF.

The CDR3 sequence: CASSRLLGQETQYF. CDR3 DNA: TGCGCCAGCAGCCGACTACTGGGTCAAGAGACCCAGTACTTC. The genes are TRBV5-1 and TRBJ2-5; D might be TRBD2 (5 bases). Per the germline V gene, CDR1 is SGHRS and CDR2 is YFSETQ. CDR3 length equals 14 residues. The germline V and J ends were trimmed by 4 bases and 2 bases, with 12 bases remaining between them.

The chain is built from TRBV5-4 and TRBJ2-5; D is perhaps TRBD1 (5 bases). The ends were cut back, 3 bases at V and 1 base at J, with 13 bases in the middle. The CDR3 is 15 residues long. Germline lookup yields CDR1 SGHNT and CDR2 YYREEE (reference sequence). This CDR3 reads CASSSSGHIQETQYF. The CDR3 nucleotides read TGTGCCAGCAGCTCCTCCGGACATATCCAAGAGACCCAGTACTTC.

The chain joins TRBV27 to TRBJ2-3; possibly TRBD2 for D (5 bases). CDR1 is MNHEY and CDR2 is SMNVEV in the germline V gene (reference sequence). This CDR3 contains 15 residues. Trimming stripped 2 bases from V and 1 base from J, with 10 bases between. CDR3 protein: CASSLRRTRTDTQYF. DNA for the CDR3: TGTGCCAGCAGTTTAAGACGGACTCGCACAGATACGCAGTATTTT.

This chain uses TRBV7-2 with TRBJ2-5; 8 nucleotides align to TRBD2. This CDR3 has 15 residues. V shed 5 bases, J shed 11 bases, and the junction held 16 bases outside the gene matches. Germline CDR1 and CDR2: SGHTA and FQGNSA. CDR3: CASSHTSGSVVEQYF. As DNA, the CDR3 is TGTGCCAGCAGCCATACGAGCGGGAGCGTAGTTGAGCAGTACTTC.

This chain uses TRBV6-1 with TRBJ1-3, with 10 bases fitting TRBD1. Per the germline V gene, CDR1 is MNHNS and CDR2 is SASEGT. V dropped 4 bases and J dropped 3; count of bases not matched to a gene: 3. The CDR3 contains 15 residues. CDR3 in amino acids: CASSAGTGVGNTIYF. The DNA for the CDR3 is TGTGCCAGCAGTGCTGGGACAGGGGTTGGAAACACCATATATTTT.

This clone showed up just a few times. The chain uses TRBV10-3 and TRBJ2-1, with 11 bases aligning to TRBD2. V shed 6 bases, J shed 5 bases, and the junction held 6 bases outside the gene matches. The germline V gene has CDR1 ENHRY and CDR2 SYGVKD. There are 15 residues in the CDR3. The CDR3 spells CAIRGTSGMNNEQFF. The CDR3 coding sequence is TGTGCCATCAGGGGGACTAGCGGAATGAACAATGAGCAGTTCTTC.